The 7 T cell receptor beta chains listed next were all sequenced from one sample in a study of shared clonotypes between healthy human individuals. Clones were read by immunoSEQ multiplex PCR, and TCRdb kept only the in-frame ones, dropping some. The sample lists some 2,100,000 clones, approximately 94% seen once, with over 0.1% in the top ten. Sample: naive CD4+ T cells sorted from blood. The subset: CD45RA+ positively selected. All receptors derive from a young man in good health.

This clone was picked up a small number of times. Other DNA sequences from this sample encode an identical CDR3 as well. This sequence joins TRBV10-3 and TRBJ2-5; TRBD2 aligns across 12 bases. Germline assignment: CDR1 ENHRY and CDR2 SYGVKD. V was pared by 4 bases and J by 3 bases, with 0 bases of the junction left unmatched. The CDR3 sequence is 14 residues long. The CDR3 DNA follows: TGTGCCATCAGTGGGACTAGCGGGAAAGAGACCCAGTACTTC. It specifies CAISGTSGKETQYF.

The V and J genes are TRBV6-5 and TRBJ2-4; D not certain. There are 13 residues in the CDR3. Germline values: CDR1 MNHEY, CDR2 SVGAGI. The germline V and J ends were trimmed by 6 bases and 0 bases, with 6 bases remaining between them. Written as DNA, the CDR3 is TGTGCCAGCAGGGAATTAGCCAAAAACATTCAGTACTTC. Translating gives CASRELAKNIQYF.

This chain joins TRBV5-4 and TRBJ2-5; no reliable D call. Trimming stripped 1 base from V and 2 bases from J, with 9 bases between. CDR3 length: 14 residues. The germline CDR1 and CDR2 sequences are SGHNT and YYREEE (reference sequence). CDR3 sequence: CASSLRDLQETQYF. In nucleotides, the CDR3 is TGTGCCAGCAGCTTGAGGGATCTGCAAGAGACCCAGTACTTC.

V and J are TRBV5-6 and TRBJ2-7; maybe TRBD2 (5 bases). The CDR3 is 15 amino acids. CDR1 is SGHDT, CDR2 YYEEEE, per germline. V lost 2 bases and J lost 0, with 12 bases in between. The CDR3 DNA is TGTGCCAGCAGCTTTGAGGGCGGGCGCTCCTACGAGCAGTACTTC. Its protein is CASSFEGGRSYEQYF.

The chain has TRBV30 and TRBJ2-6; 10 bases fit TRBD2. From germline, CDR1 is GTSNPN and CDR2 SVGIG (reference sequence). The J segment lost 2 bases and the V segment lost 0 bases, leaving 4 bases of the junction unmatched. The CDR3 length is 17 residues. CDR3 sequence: CAWSVSGGRPGANVLTF. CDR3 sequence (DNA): TGTGCCTGGAGTGTTAGCGGGGGGCGACCTGGGGCCAACGTCCTGACTTTC.

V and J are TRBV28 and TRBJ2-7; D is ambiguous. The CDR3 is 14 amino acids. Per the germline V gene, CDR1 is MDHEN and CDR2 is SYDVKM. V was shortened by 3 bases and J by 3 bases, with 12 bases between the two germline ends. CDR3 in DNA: TGTGCCAGCAGTTTCGACTCCCTGGGCTACGAGCAGTACTTC. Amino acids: CASSFDSLGYEQYF.

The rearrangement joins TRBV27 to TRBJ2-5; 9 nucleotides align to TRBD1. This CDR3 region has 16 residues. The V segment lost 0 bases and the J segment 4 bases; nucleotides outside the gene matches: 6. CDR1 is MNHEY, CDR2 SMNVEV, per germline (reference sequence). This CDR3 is CASSLSNGTGIETQYF. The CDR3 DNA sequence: TGTGCCAGCAGTTTATCCAACGGGACAGGGATAGAGACCCAGTACTTC.